This T cell receptor beta chain was sequenced during a study of blood T cell repertoires in COVID-19. In the study overall: Samples of COVID-19 (acute and convalescent) were obtained from the United States, Italy and Spain. Sources were T cells, B-cell-depleted T cells, or PBMCs; the material itself was cDNA or gDNA.

In the authors' workflow: Reference gene primer amplification yielded estimated nucleated cell counts. The repertoire was sequenced with immunoSEQ multiplex PCR; TCRdb's copy has only in-frame clones and lacks some. V and J calls and clone size are given by that table; D and trimming were obtained from the DNA. This table holds 150,000 to 200,000 clones, roughly 80% found once. Germline V gene data show CDR1 as SGHNT and CDR2 as YYREEE (reference sequence). The CDR3 runs 16 residues. Trimming pared 1 base from V and 0 bases from J, leaving 12 bases between. The sample consisted of peripheral blood. The clonotype comes from a man in his 60s with active or convalescent COVID-19. V gene TRBV5-4 combines with J gene TRBJ2-3; no clear D gene. The CDR3 sequence: CASSLTAGPSTDTQYF. The CDR3 DNA is TGTGCCAGCAGCTTGACGGCAGGCCCTAGCACAGATACGCAGTATTTT.